This T cell receptor (beta chain) was sequenced for a study of cytomegalovirus exposure and HLA in healthy donors. To note about this clone: Its cognate antigen is unknown.

Whole-study findings and limits: Later analysis identified a missense DCLRE1C variant that was linked to TCR beta V- and J-gene trimming.

The PCR was carried out with 60 Vbeta primers and 13 Jbeta primers. In the authors' methods: Later reanalysis found around 80 million unique TCR beta chains, around 10 million of them shared. Some clones are missing from TCRdb's copy, which holds only in-frame ones; the method was immunoSEQ multiplex PCR. V and J calls and clone size come straight from that table; D and trimming were deduced from the DNA. Among about 150,000 clones listed, about 80% were seen once. Per germline, CDR1 SGDLS and CDR2 YYNGEE. The CDR3 consists of 15 residues. This TCR derives from a young man in good health and CMV-seropositive. The sample taken for sequencing was PBMCs. The chain joins TRBV9 to TRBJ2-5; 8 bases are shared with TRBD1. The J call may be wrong; the DNA end is better matched by TRBJ2-7. CDR3 bases: TGTGCCAGCAGCGCAGGGGGCCTGAGCTCCTACGAGCAGTACTTC. Amino acids: CASSAGGLSSYEQYF.